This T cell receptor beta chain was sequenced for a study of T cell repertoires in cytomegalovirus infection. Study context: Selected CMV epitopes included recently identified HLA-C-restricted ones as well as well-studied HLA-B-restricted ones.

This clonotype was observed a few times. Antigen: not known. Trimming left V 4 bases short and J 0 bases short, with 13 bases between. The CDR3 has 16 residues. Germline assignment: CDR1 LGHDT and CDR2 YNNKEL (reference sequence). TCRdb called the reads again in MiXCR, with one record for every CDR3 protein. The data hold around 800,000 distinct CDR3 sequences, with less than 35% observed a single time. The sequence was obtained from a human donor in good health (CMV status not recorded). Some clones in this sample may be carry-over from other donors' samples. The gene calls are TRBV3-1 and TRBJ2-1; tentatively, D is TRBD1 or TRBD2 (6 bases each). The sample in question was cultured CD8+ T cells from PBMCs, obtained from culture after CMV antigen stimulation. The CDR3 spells CASSLTGRDSYNEQFF. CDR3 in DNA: TGTGCCAGCAGCCTCACAGGGCGGGACTCCTACAATGAGCAGTTCTTC.